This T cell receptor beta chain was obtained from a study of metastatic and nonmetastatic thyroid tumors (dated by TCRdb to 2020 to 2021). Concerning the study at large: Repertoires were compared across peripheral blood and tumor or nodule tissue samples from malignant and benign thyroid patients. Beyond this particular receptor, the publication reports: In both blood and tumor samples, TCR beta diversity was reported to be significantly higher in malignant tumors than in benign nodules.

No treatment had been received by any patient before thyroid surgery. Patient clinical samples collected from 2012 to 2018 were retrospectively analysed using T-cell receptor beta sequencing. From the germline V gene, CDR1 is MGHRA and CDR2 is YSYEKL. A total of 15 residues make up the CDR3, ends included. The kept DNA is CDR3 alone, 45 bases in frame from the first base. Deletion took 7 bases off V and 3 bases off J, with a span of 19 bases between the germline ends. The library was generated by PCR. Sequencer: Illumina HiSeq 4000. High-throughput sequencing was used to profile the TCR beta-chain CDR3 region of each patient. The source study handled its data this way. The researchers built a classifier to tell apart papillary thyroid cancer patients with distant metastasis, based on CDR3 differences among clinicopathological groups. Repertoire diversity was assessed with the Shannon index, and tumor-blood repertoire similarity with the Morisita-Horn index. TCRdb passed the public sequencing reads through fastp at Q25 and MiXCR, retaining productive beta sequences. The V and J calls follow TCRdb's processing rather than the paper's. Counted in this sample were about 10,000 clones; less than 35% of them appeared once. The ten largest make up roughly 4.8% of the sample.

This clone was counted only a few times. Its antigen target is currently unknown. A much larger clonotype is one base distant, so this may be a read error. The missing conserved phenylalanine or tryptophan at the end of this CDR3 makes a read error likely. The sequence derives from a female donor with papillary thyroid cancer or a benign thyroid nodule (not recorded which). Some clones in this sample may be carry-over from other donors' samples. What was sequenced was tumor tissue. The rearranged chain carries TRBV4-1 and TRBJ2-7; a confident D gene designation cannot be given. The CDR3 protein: CASIPSLDEVYEQYL. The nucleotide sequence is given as TGCGCCAGCATCCCGTCGCTCGACGAAGTCTACGAGCAGTACCTC.